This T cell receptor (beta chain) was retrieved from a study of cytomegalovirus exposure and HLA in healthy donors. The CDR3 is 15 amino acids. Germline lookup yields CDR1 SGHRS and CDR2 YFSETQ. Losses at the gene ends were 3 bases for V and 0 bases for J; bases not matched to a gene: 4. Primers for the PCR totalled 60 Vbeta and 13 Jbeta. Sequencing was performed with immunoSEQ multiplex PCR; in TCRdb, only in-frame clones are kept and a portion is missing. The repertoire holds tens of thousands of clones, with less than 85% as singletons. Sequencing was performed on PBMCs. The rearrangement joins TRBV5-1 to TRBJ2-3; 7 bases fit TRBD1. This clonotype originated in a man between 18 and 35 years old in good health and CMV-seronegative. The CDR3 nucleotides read TGCGCCAGCAGCTCGGACAGGACTAGCACAGATACGCAGTATTTT. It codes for CASSSDRTSTDTQYF.